These 26 T cell receptor beta chains share one sample of origin, sequenced in a study of blood T cell repertoires in COVID-19. The assay was immunoSEQ multiplex PCR, and TCRdb's table has in-frame clones only and misses some. This table holds 70,000 to 95,000 clones, about 77% found once. The sequencing sample was made of peripheral blood. All receptors come from a human donor in a cohort sampled during active COVID-19.

V is TRBV24-1 and J is TRBJ2-3; a possible D gene is TRBD2 (6 bases). The germline V and J ends were trimmed by 7 bases and 1 base, with 20 bases remaining between them. Germline CDR1 and CDR2: KGHDR and SFDVKD. The length of the CDR3 is 17 residues. In DNA form, the CDR3 reads TGTGCCACCAGCCCCCCACCGGGACTCGAGCGCACAGATACGCAGTATTTT. As protein: CATSPPPGLERTDTQYF.

The chain joins TRBV28 to TRBJ1-1, with a possible D match to TRBD1 (5 bases). V dropped 7 bases and J dropped 4 bases, with 22 bases sitting between them. The CDR3 sequence is 16 residues long. Germline values: CDR1 MDHEN, CDR2 SYDVKM. The CDR3 spells CASTPGGGRGFTEAFF. In DNA, the CDR3 is TGTGCCAGCACCCCGGGGGGGGGACGCGGCTTCACTGAAGCTTTCTTT.

The chain links TRBV5-1 to TRBJ2-3, with 7 nucleotides matching TRBD1. This CDR3 is built from 16 residues. The V gene's germline CDR1 is SGHRS and CDR2 YFSETQ. With V trimmed by 1 base and J by 0 bases, 5 bases remained unmatched. CDR3 protein: CASSLKGGDSTDTQYF. The DNA for the CDR3 is TGCGCCAGCAGCTTGAAAGGGGGCGATAGCACAGATACGCAGTATTTT.

The rearrangement uses TRBV2 and TRBJ1-4; D is ambiguous. CDR3 size: 13 residues. Germline CDR1 reads SNHLY; CDR2 reads FYNNEI. V was cut by 4 bases and J by 6 bases, with 9 bases left in between. In DNA form, the CDR3 reads TGTGCCAGCAGTGGTGACACCTATGAAAAACTGTTTTTT. Translating gives CASSGDTYEKLFF.

V usage is TRBV11-2 and J usage is TRBJ1-4; D not resolved. This CDR3 has 18 residues. Trimming took 4 bases from V and 0 from J, leaving 18 bases between them. The germline gives CDR1 SGHAT, CDR2 FQNNGV. CDR3 in DNA: TGTGCCAGCAGCTCCGTCGAGGGCAGATTTGCAACTAATGAAAAACTGTTTTTT. Translation gives CASSSVEGRFATNEKLFF.

The V and J genes are TRBV18 and TRBJ1-4, with TRBD1 identical over 8 bases. This CDR3 contains 14 residues. The trim removed 1 base at V and 11 bases at J, leaving 6 bases unmatched. Looked up from germline, CDR1 is KGHSH and CDR2 is LQKENI. In nucleotides, the CDR3 is TGTGCCAGCTCACCACGGACAGGGCGAGAGAAACTGTTTTTT. It encodes CASSPRTGREKLFF. The full variable domain, its missing parts supplied by reference TRBV18 and TRBJ1-4, is NAGVMQNPRHLVRRRGQEARLRCSPMKGHSHVYWYRQLPEEGLKFMVYLQKENIIDESGMPKERFSAEFPKEGPSILRIQQVVRGDSAAYFCASSPRTGREKLFFGSGTQLSVL.

This clone was seen at least ten times. V gene TRBV19 combines with J gene TRBJ2-2; 8 nucleotides line up with TRBD1. The CDR3 covers 15 residues. Germline V gene sequence: CDR1 LNHDA, CDR2 SQIVND (reference sequence). V shed 3 bases, J shed 4 bases, and the junction held 4 bases outside the gene matches. CDR3 DNA sequence: TGTGCCAGTAGTATGCAGGGGGCGGCCACCGGGGAGCTGTTTTTT. This translates into CASSMQGAATGELFF. The complete variable domain, with remaining parts taken from reference TRBV19 and TRBJ2-2, reads DGGITQSPKYLFRKEGQNVTLSCEQNLNHDAMYWYRQDPGQGLRLIYYSQIVNDFQKGDIAEGYSVSREKKESFPLTVTSAQKNPTAFYLCASSMQGAATGELFFGEGSRLTVL.

This chain connects TRBV6-1 to TRBJ2-7; 12 bases line up with TRBD2. V trimming: 6 bases; J trimming: 6 bases; junction bases outside the gene matches: 3. CDR1 and CDR2 (germline): MNHNS, SASEGT. The CDR3 sequence is 13 residues long. The CDR3 DNA sequence: TGTGCCAGCAGCTGGACTAGCGGGACCGAGCAGTACTTC. Residues: CASSWTSGTEQYF.

This clone was counted a few times. DNA of the CDR3: TGTGCCAGCAGCAAATCACCACTAGCGGGAGTTGCAGAGACCCAGTACTTC. Its translation is CASSKSPLAGVAETQYF. The chain employs TRBV11-3 and TRBJ2-5, with 11 bases matching TRBD2. J was trimmed by 4 bases and V by 5 bases; bases with no gene match: 12. CDR1 is SGHNT and CDR2 is YENEEA in the germline V gene. The CDR3 sequence is 17 residues long.

Ten or more counts support this clone. The rearrangement links TRBV19 to TRBJ1-1; no clear D gene. This CDR3 has 14 residues. Deletions cut 3 bases from V and 1 base from J, with 9 bases between. The germline V gene has CDR1 LNHDA and CDR2 SQIVND (reference sequence). The CDR3 protein is CASSIRVANTEAFF. CDR3 in DNA: TGTGCCAGTAGTATCCGGGTTGCGAACACTGAAGCTTTCTTT.

This clone was counted only a few times. V and J are TRBV13 and TRBJ2-7; D gene unclear. From germline, CDR1 is PRHDT and CDR2 FYEKMQ (reference sequence). The CDR3 length is 14 residues. V lost 4 bases, J lost 0 bases, and 10 bases lay in between. The CDR3 nucleotides read TGTGCCAGCAGCTCAGTATCAAACTCCTACGAGCAGTACTTC. Its protein is CASSSVSNSYEQYF.

This clone appeared a single time. This sequence joins TRBV28 and TRBJ2-7; D possibly corresponds to TRBD2 (5 bases). V dropped 5 bases and J dropped 0 bases, with 20 bases sitting between them. Germline V lookup: CDR1 MDHEN, CDR2 SYDVKM. This CDR3 is built from 17 residues. The CDR3 reads CASSLGLDLRSSYEQYF. CDR3 sequence (DNA): TGTGCCAGCAGTCTTGGACTGGACCTACGGAGCTCCTACGAGCAGTACTTC.

The chain couples TRBV5-1 to TRBJ2-3; the match to TRBD2 covers 8 bases. Trimming cost V 4 bases and J 1 base; bases outside gene matches: 5. Germline V lookup: CDR1 SGHRS, CDR2 YFSETQ. The CDR3 sequence is 15 residues long. The CDR3 here is CASSPGGVRTDTQYF. As DNA, the CDR3 is TGCGCCAGCAGCCCCGGGGGGGTGCGCACAGATACGCAGTATTTT.

The gene calls are TRBV7-2 and TRBJ2-5; 7 bases match TRBD2. The V and J ends lost 1 base and 6 bases, in that order; junction bases with no gene match: 11. Germline V lookup: CDR1 SGHTA, CDR2 FQGNSA. CDR3 length equals 16 residues. The DNA of the CDR3 is TGTGCCAGCAGCTTAGATCGGGCGGGAGAAAGAAAGACCCAGTACTTC. It encodes CASSLDRAGERKTQYF.

The chain recombines TRBV2 with TRBJ2-3; TRBD2 is a possible D gene (6 bases). V was pared by 6 bases and J by 7 bases, with 20 bases between. The V gene's germline CDR1 is SNHLY and CDR2 FYNNEI. This CDR3 region has 15 residues. CDR3 sequence (DNA): TGTGCCAGCAGCCGGGGGTGGCGGGGAGAGAATACGCAGTATTTT. This codes for CASSRGWRGENTQYF.

This chain connects TRBV28 to TRBJ1-2, with D possibly matching TRBD1 (5 bases). The length of the CDR3 is 13 residues. Germline CDR1 is MDHEN and CDR2 is SYDVKM. V was trimmed by 3 bases and J by 3 bases, leaving 8 bases between them. The CDR3 loop is CASSFGHYYGYTF. CDR3 coding DNA: TGTGCCAGCAGTTTTGGACACTACTATGGCTACACCTTC.

This clone was detected only a few times. This chain joins TRBV2 and TRBJ1-4; D remains ambiguous. Germline V gene lookup returns CDR1 SNHLY and CDR2 FYNNEI. V dropped 2 bases and J dropped 3 bases, with 4 bases sitting between them. CDR3 length equals 13 residues. This CDR3 reads CASSELPNEKLFF. The CDR3 bases are TGTGCCAGCAGTGAACTACCTAATGAAAAACTGTTTTTT. Variable domain in full (rest from reference TRBV2 and TRBJ1-4): EPEVTQTPSHQVTQMGQEVILRCVPISNHLYFYWYRQILGQKVEFLVSFYNNEISEKSEIFDDQFSVERPDGSNFTLKIRSTKLEDSAMYFCASSELPNEKLFFGSGTQLSVL.

This clone was counted between two and nine times. The rearrangement links TRBV19 to TRBJ2-5; 11 nucleotides agree with TRBD2. V shed 4 bases, J shed 5 bases, and the junction held 3 bases outside the gene matches. This CDR3 has 14 residues. CDR1 is LNHDA, CDR2 SQIVND, per germline (reference sequence). Written as DNA, the CDR3 is TGTGCCAGTAGTACAACTAGCGGGAGTGAGACCCAGTACTTC. This sequence encodes CASSTTSGSETQYF.

V gene TRBV6-5 combines with J gene TRBJ2-7, with 8 positions matching TRBD2. The CDR3 runs 14 residues. Per germline, CDR1 MNHEY and CDR2 SVGAGI. With V trimmed by 4 bases and J by 2 bases, 4 bases remained unmatched. The CDR3 loop is CASSSGGGPYEQYF. The CDR3 DNA reads as TGTGCCAGCAGTTCCGGCGGGGGGCCCTACGAGCAGTACTTC.

The chain recombines TRBV11-2 with TRBJ1-3; tentative D call: TRBD1 (5 bases). With 1 base removed from V and 4 bases from J, the gap between germline ends came to 11 bases. The CDR3 runs 15 residues. Germline CDR1 and CDR2: SGHAT and FQNNGV. The DNA for the CDR3 is TGTGCCAGCAGCTTAGGATCAGGGCCAGGAAACACCATATATTTT. Its translation: CASSLGSGPGNTIYF.

The chain carries TRBV5-1 and TRBJ1-1; 10 nucleotides line up with TRBD1. The V gene end was trimmed by 4 bases and the J gene end by 3 bases; junction bases not matched to a gene: 6. The germline V gene encodes CDR1 SGHRS and CDR2 YFSETQ. This CDR3 has 15 amino acids. CDR3 in amino acids: CASSDRGRADTEAFF. DNA of the CDR3: TGCGCCAGCAGCGACAGGGGGCGAGCGGACACTGAAGCTTTCTTT.

J is TRBJ1-3 and V is TRBV5-4, with D tentatively TRBD1 (6 bases). CDR1 SGHNT and CDR2 YYREEE come from the germline V gene (reference sequence). CDR3 length: 15 amino acids. Deletions cut 4 bases from V and 4 bases from J, with 15 bases between. CDR3: CASSENQGMGNTIYF. CDR3 DNA: TGTGCCAGCAGCGAGAACCAGGGGATGGGAAACACCATATATTTT.

This clone has only a few counts. The chain recombines TRBV6-2 or TRBV6-3 with TRBJ1-1; D unclear. This CDR3 spans 16 amino acids. With 0 bases removed from V and 0 bases from J, the gap between germline ends came to 11 bases. CDR1 and CDR2 from the germline V gene are MNHEY and SVGEGT. CDR3 loop: CASSYSGSYMNTEAFF. The CDR3, as DNA: TGTGCCAGCAGTTACTCGGGCAGCTACATGAACACTGAAGCTTTCTTT.

This chain uses TRBV3-1 (or the pseudogene TRBV3-2) with TRBJ1-6; 7 positions match TRBD1. The CDR3 is made up of 14 amino acids. The junction had 9 bases not matched to a gene; V was cut back by 9 bases and J by 7 bases. Per the germline V gene, CDR1 is LGHDT and CDR2 is YNNKEL (reference sequence). CDR3 protein: CASNQPGQNSPLHF. The CDR3 nucleotides are TGTGCCAGTAACCAACCGGGACAGAATTCACCCCTCCACTTT.

The V and J genes are TRBV5-8 and TRBJ1-2, with D possibly being TRBD1 (5 bases). CDR1 is SGHTS, CDR2 YDEGEE, per germline. CDR3 length: 14 residues. V was pared by 3 bases and J by 6 bases, with 15 bases between. The CDR3 DNA reads TGTGCCAGCAGCTCTCCGCAGGGATTCAATGGCTACACCTTC. This encodes CASSSPQGFNGYTF.

This clone has only a few counts. An end of the junction does not agree with germline; a read error may underlie this. The chain employs TRBV14 and TRBJ2-7, with 8 bases aligning to TRBD1. The CDR3 length is 12 residues. CDR1 and CDR2 from the germline V gene are SGHDN and FVKESK. In nucleotides, the CDR3 is TGTGCCAGCAGCCCCCGGACAGGGCAAGTAATATTC. It specifies CASSPRTGQVIF.